This T cell receptor (beta chain) is drawn from a study of blood T cell repertoires in COVID-19. The wider study: Some COVID-19 samples were acute and others convalescent; all came from the United States, Italy and Spain. PBMCs, B-cell-depleted T cells, or T cells were the source of the cDNA or gDNA that made up the material.

Clones were sequenced by immunoSEQ multiplex PCR, and TCRdb holds only the in-frame ones, with some missing. The sample carries a few hundred thousand clones, more than 75% recorded once. Those who participated ranged in age from roughly 18 to 89 years and resided in 20 to 25 US areas. Germline V CDR1 and CDR2: SEHNR, FQNEAQ (reference sequence). The length of the CDR3 is 14 residues. The V end was cut by 1 base, the J end by 1 base, with 7 bases between. The J gene is TRBJ2-5, the V gene TRBV7-9, with D possibly TRBD2 on 6 matching bases. The sequenced sample was PBMCs or T cells enriched from blood (not recorded which). This TCR was recovered from a woman in her forties or fifties who had been exposed to COVID-19. CDR3 bases: TGTGCCAGCAGCTTAGATAGCGGCCAAGAGACCCAGTACTTC. It encodes CASSLDSGQETQYF.